One and the same sample provided the 18 T cell receptor beta chains below, sequenced in a study of CD8 T cells in ankylosing spondylitis. TCRdb itself ran the 5' RACE reads through MiXCR, one entry per CDR3 protein. The sample gives 200,000 to 300,000 distinct CDR3 sequences, around 9.2% of which show up once; around 6.8% is in the top ten. The sample taken for sequencing was blood, either unsorted or a sorted T cell fraction (not recorded which). Receptors were obtained from a male donor with ankylosing spondylitis or in good health (not recorded which).

There are many counts of this clonotype. The V gene is TRBV20-1, the J gene TRBJ2-5, with a possible D match to TRBD2 (6 bases). There are 13 residues in the CDR3. Per the germline V gene, CDR1 is DFQATT and CDR2 is SNEGSKA (reference sequence). V dropped 3 bases and J dropped 5 bases, with 13 bases sitting between them. The CDR3: CSASPRGRETQYF. As DNA, the CDR3 is TGCAGTGCTAGCCCCCGTGGGAGGGAGACCCAGTACTTC.

This clonotype has at least ten counts. The CDR3 DNA is TGTGCCACCAAGGGGGTGGGGAACTATGGCTACACCTTC. Protein product: CATKGVGNYGYTF. This chain uses TRBV19 with TRBJ1-2, with TRBD1 as a possible D gene (6 bases). Trimming removed 10 bases from V and 2 bases from J, with 14 bases in between. This CDR3 comprises 13 residues. Germline CDR1 is LNHDA and CDR2 is SQIVND (reference sequence).

Comments on this clonotype: A read error may explain this, as a much larger clone is one base away. The J gene is TRBJ2-1, the V gene TRBV6-4; 9 nucleotides line up with TRBD1. The trim removed 4 bases at V and 5 bases at J, leaving 6 bases unmatched. This CDR3 has 15 amino acids. Germline CDR1 MRHNA, CDR2 SNTAGT. The CDR3, as DNA: TGTGCCAGCAGTGCCACAGGGGGCCTTAACAATGAGCAGTTCTTC. As protein: CASSATGGLNNEQFF.

There are many counts of this clonotype. The chain joins TRBV7-2 to TRBJ2-5; D remains unclear. The germline gives CDR1 SGHTA, CDR2 FQGNSA. The CDR3 has 13 amino acids. V was clipped by 5 bases and J by 2 bases, with 9 bases between them. DNA of the CDR3: TGTGCCAGCAGCCCCTGGGATCAAGAGACCCAGTACTTC. Amino acid sequence: CASSPWDQETQYF.

This clonotype has a count of ten or more. The rearrangement uses TRBV5-1 and TRBJ2-3; possibly TRBD2 for D (5 bases). V dropped 5 bases and J dropped 1 base, with 11 bases sitting between them. Germline lookup yields CDR1 SGHRS and CDR2 YFSETQ. The CDR3 extends over 14 amino acids. For the CDR3, the DNA is TGCGCCAGCAGTAAGGGAGAAGGCACAGATACGCAGTATTTT. It encodes CASSKGEGTDTQYF. The variable domain in full, with the rest retrieved from reference TRBV5-1 and TRBJ2-3, is KAGVTQTPRYLIKTRGQQVTLSCSPISGHRSVSWYQQTPGQGLQFLFEYFSETQRNKGNFPGRFSGRQFSNSRSEMNVSTLELGDSALYLCASSKGEGTDTQYFGPGTRLTVL.

In this sample, this clonotype turned up many times. The chain has TRBV19 and TRBJ1-1; D is unclear. Trimming pared 6 bases from V and 7 bases from J, leaving 12 bases between. This CDR3 region has 12 residues. Germline CDR1 reads LNHDA; CDR2 reads SQIVND (reference sequence). CDR3 in DNA: TGTGCCAGTAGGGTCGACGGCCTTGAAGCTTTCTTT. Its protein product is CASRVDGLEAFF. Drawing the rest from reference TRBV19 and TRBJ1-1, the complete variable domain is DGGITQSPKYLFRKEGQNVTLSCEQNLNHDAMYWYRQDPGQGLRLIYYSQIVNDFQKGDIAEGYSVSREKKESFPLTVTSAQKNPTAFYLCASRVDGLEAFFGQGTRLTVV.

This clonotype was detected ten times or more. This chain links TRBV9 with TRBJ1-2, with TRBD1 as a possible D gene (5 bases). Germline lookup yields CDR1 SGDLS and CDR2 YYNGEE. Between the trimmed V and J ends, which lost 6 bases and 0 bases, there was a span of 15 bases. The CDR3 is made up of 15 amino acids. The CDR3 coding sequence is TGTGCCAGCACCCGAGCAGGGAAAGCTAACTATGGCTACACCTTC. This translates into CASTRAGKANYGYTF.

This clonotype was seen ten or more times. The chain has TRBV5-1 and TRBJ2-1; 7 nucleotides align to TRBD1. The J segment lost 8 bases and the V segment lost 5 bases, leaving 13 bases of the junction unmatched. Germline V CDR1 and CDR2: SGHRS, YFSETQ. The CDR3 has 15 residues. The CDR3 bases are TGCGCCAGCAGAAAAACAGGGGAGACGCGCGATGAGCAGTTCTTC. Protein product: CASRKTGETRDEQFF.

This clonotype appeared many times. The chain recombines TRBV27 with TRBJ1-5; the D gene is possibly TRBD1 (5 bases). The germline V and J ends were trimmed by 5 bases and 0 bases, with 11 bases remaining between them. The CDR3 runs to 15 residues. CDR1 and CDR2 (germline): MNHEY, SMNVEV (reference sequence). The CDR3 loop is CASSTLQGSNQPQHF. CDR3 nucleotide sequence: TGTGCCAGCAGTACTCTCCAGGGTAGCAATCAGCCCCAGCATTTT.

This clonotype has a count of ten or more. For the CDR3, the DNA is TGCGCCAGCTCGGGAATTTTCAGGGAGGAGGTCGGCTACACCTTC. It specifies CASSGIFREEVGYTF. The chain employs TRBV5-1 and TRBJ1-2, with a possible D match to TRBD1 (5 bases). This CDR3 has 15 amino acids. V lost 7 bases to trimming and J lost 8 bases, with 24 bases between them. The V gene's germline CDR1 is SGHRS and CDR2 YFSETQ.

This clonotype was picked up many times. The rearrangement joins TRBV27 to TRBJ1-3, with D unresolved. The germline V and J ends were trimmed by 2 bases and 2 bases, with 10 bases remaining between them. Germline CDR1 reads MNHEY; CDR2 reads SMNVEV (reference sequence). This CDR3 contains 15 residues. The CDR3 DNA sequence: TGTGCCAGCAGTTTACGGGGTGATACTGGAAACACCATATATTTT. Translated, it gives CASSLRGDTGNTIYF.

This clonotype was seen ten or more times. This chain's CDR3 is CASSLVGQITDTQYF. As DNA, the CDR3 is TGTGCCAGCAGCTTGGTAGGACAGATAACAGATACGCAGTATTTT. This rearrangement joins TRBV5-5 to TRBJ2-3; TRBD1 is a possible D gene (6 bases). CDR3 length: 15 amino acids. The ends were cut back, 0 bases at V and 3 bases at J, with 11 bases in the middle. From germline, CDR1 is SGHKS and CDR2 YYEKEE (reference sequence).

This clonotype was observed many times. The rearrangement links TRBV20-1 to TRBJ1-1, with 11 nucleotides matching TRBD1. Unmatched junction bases numbered 7, after V lost 5 bases and J lost 11 bases. This CDR3 contains 12 residues. Per the germline V gene, CDR1 is DFQATT and CDR2 is SNEGSKA (reference sequence). The CDR3 DNA reads TGCAGTGCTGGCAGGACAGGGGGCCGGGCTTTCTTT. Amino acids: CSAGRTGGRAFF.

This clonotype was counted many times. The chain links TRBV9 to TRBJ1-2; 7 nucleotides align to TRBD1. V gave up 2 bases and J gave up 4 bases; unmatched junction bases: 5. The CDR3 is made up of 14 amino acids. From germline, CDR1 is SGDLS and CDR2 YYNGEE. CDR3 amino acids: CASSVDRAGYGYTF. In DNA, the CDR3 is TGTGCCAGCAGCGTCGACAGGGCTGGCTATGGCTACACCTTC.

In its sample, this clonotype was seen many times. The V gene is TRBV5-1, the J gene TRBJ1-4; D ambiguous. The CDR3 is 15 amino acids. The V and J ends lost 0 bases and 0 bases respectively, with 6 bases between them. CDR1 is SGHRS and CDR2 is YFSETQ in the germline V gene. Written as DNA, the CDR3 is TGCGCCAGCAGCTTGGAGGGTGCAACTAATGAAAAACTGTTTTTT. Protein sequence: CASSLEGATNEKLFF.

This clonotype was seen many times. The junction shows a germline mismatch at one end, possibly a read error. The V call is TRBV11-2, the J call TRBJ1-1; no firm D call. CDR3 length: 12 residues. Germline V gives CDR1 SGHAT, CDR2 FQNNGV. CDR3 DNA sequence: TGTGCCAGCAGACAAGGACGTTCTTCTCTTCGGTTT. Amino acids: CASRQGRSSLRF.

This clonotype was observed many times. The V call is TRBV7-9, the J call TRBJ2-5; D gene ambiguous. The CDR3 totals 14 residues. Trimming pared 2 bases from V and 0 bases from J, leaving 7 bases between. Germline CDR1 reads SEHNR; CDR2 reads FQNEAQ (reference sequence). The CDR3 bases are TGTGCCAGCAGCTTACTCCGGGACCAAGAGACCCAGTACTTC. Its translation is CASSLLRDQETQYF.

V gene TRBV29-1 combines with J gene TRBJ2-7, with TRBD2 matching 8 bases. This CDR3 has 13 residues. The V gene's germline CDR1 is SQVTM and CDR2 ANQGSEA. Germline trimming cut 3 bases from V and 1 base from J; bases unmatched to any gene: 2. CDR3 residues: CSVEASGSYEQYF. The CDR3 nucleotides read TGCAGCGTTGAGGCTAGCGGGTCCTACGAGCAGTACTTC.